This T cell receptor beta chain derives from a study of blood T cell repertoires in COVID-19. About the study: Donors in the United States, Italy and Spain gave samples during acute or convalescent COVID-19. Sources were T cells, B-cell-depleted T cells, or PBMCs; the material itself was cDNA or gDNA.

Authors' analysis steps: Estimation of nucleated cell counts was performed using reference gene primer amplification. The table came from immunoSEQ multiplex PCR; TCRdb's copy has only in-frame clones and leaves some out. That table furnishes V, J and clone size, whereas the DNA furnished D and trimming. Of about 110,000 clones in the sample, just over 70% were seen once. In germline, CDR1 is LGHDT, CDR2 YNNKEL (reference sequence). Between the trimmed V and J ends, which lost 4 bases and 2 bases, there was a span of 9 bases. This CDR3 region has 14 residues. This sequence originates from a woman in her thirties or forties with acute or convalescent COVID-19. The V and J genes are TRBV3-1 (or the pseudogene TRBV3-2) and TRBJ2-4, with a tentative D call TRBD1 (5 bases). Material for sequencing was peripheral blood. CDR3 bases: TGTGCCAGCAGCCCCAGGGATTCCAAAAACATTCAGTACTTC. This encodes CASSPRDSKNIQYF.